One sample yielded the 26 T cell receptor beta chains listed below, sequenced in a study of radiation and T cells in renal cell carcinoma. Libraries were prepared by immunoSEQ multiplex PCR; TCRdb keeps only in-frame clonotypes and omits some of them. Of 70,000 to 80,000 clones listed, about 86% are singletons. The time point: blood 2 weeks post-SBRT. Specified treatment: 15 Gy SBRT to primary tumor, nephrectomy 4 weeks later. The input for sequencing was blood, taken from a patient whose treatment included radiotherapy and nephrectomy. Receptors originate from a woman aged 45-65 years with renal cell carcinoma.

The rearrangement uses TRBV5-1 and TRBJ1-2, with 9 bases aligning to TRBD1. Germline V gene data show CDR1 as SGHRS and CDR2 as YFSETQ. There are 15 residues in the CDR3. J lost 6 bases, V lost 4 bases, and 10 bases had no gene match. The CDR3 DNA follows: TGCGCCAGCAGCCCTACTACAGGGGGCGCGGATGGCTACACCTTC. This codes for CASSPTTGGADGYTF.

The rearrangement uses TRBV6-5 and TRBJ2-5; 7 positions agree with TRBD1. The J call is doubtful: the DNA matches TRBJ2-7 better. Germline CDR1 is MNHEY and CDR2 is SVGAGI. The CDR3 has 15 residues. The DNA for the CDR3 is TGTGCCAGCAGTTACCGACAGGGATTCGGCTACGAGCAGTACTTC. It specifies CASSYRQGFGYEQYF.

This clone was seen once. The chain recombines TRBV11-2 with TRBJ2-7; 7 bases agree with TRBD1. The germline V gene has CDR1 SGHAT and CDR2 FQNNGV. This CDR3 contains 14 residues. The V gene end was trimmed by 5 bases and the J gene end by 2 bases; junction bases not matched to a gene: 6. CDR3: CASSPDTGAYEQYF. The CDR3 nucleotides are TGTGCCAGCAGCCCGGATACAGGGGCCTACGAGCAGTACTTC. Looking up the rest from reference TRBV11-2 and TRBJ2-7 gives the full variable domain: EAGVAQSPRYKIIEKRQSVAFWCNPISGHATLYWYQQILGQGPKLLIQFQNNGVVDDSQLPKDRFSAERLKGVDSTLKIQPAKLEDSAVYLCASSPDTGAYEQYFGPGTRLTVT.

The rearrangement uses TRBV29-1 and TRBJ2-7; D ambiguous. The V gene lost 4 bases and the J gene lost 5 bases, with 15 bases spanning the gap. Germline lookup yields CDR1 SQVTM and CDR2 ANQGSEA. The length of the CDR3 is 13 residues. Here the CDR3 DNA reads TGCAGCGTTGTCCCTCGGCCTGGGCACGAGCAGTACTTC. This translates into CSVVPRPGHEQYF.

This clone appeared a single time. The genes are TRBV7-2 and TRBJ2-1; unclear D gene. V lost 4 bases and J 10 bases, leaving 11 bases between the germline ends. CDR3 length: 12 residues. The germline V gene has CDR1 SGHTA and CDR2 FQGNSA. This chain's CDR3 is CASSSSLGEQFF. DNA for the CDR3: TGTGCCAGCAGCTCCTCCTTAGGGGAGCAGTTCTTC. Combining the CDR3 with reference TRBV7-2 and TRBJ2-1 gives the whole variable domain GAGVSQSPSNKVTEKGKDVELRCDPISGHTALYWYRQSLGQGLEFLIYFQGNSAPDKSGLPSDRFSAERTGGSVSTLTIQRTQQEDSAVYLCASSSSLGEQFFGPGTRLTVL.

The rearrangement joins TRBV6-4 to TRBJ1-4; D unclear. Trimming stripped 0 bases from V and 2 bases from J, with 7 bases between. The CDR3 is made up of 15 amino acids. In germline, CDR1 is MRHNA, CDR2 SNTAGT. CDR3 DNA: TGTGCCAGCAGTGACTCGTTCAGCACTAATGAAAAACTGTTTTTT. Amino acids: CASSDSFSTNEKLFF.

The chain links TRBV18 to TRBJ2-1; D not resolved. Germline assignment: CDR1 KGHSH and CDR2 LQKENI. V was shortened by 3 bases and J by 3 bases, with 9 bases between the two germline ends. The CDR3 loop spans 14 amino acids. The CDR3 DNA follows: TGTGCCAGCTCACCGGTGACAAACTACAATGAGCAGTTCTTC. Residues: CASSPVTNYNEQFF.

This clone was counted only a few times. The chain joins TRBV12-5 to TRBJ1-2; 7 positions agree with TRBD1. With 2 bases clipped from V and 8 bases from J, the junction kept 5 bases outside the gene matches. Germline loops: CDR1 LGHNT, CDR2 FRNRAP. This CDR3 is built from 13 residues. CDR3 residues: CASGLTGDRGYTF. CDR3 coding DNA: TGTGCTAGTGGTTTGACAGGGGACCGGGGCTACACCTTC.

The V and J genes are TRBV7-2 and TRBJ2-7, with 7 nucleotides matching TRBD2. This CDR3 comprises 13 residues. The V gene's germline CDR1 is SGHTA and CDR2 FQGNSA. The J segment lost 9 bases and the V segment lost 3 bases, leaving 8 bases of the junction unmatched. This CDR3 reads CASSFGEGAAQYF. The CDR3 DNA reads as TGTGCCAGCAGCTTCGGGGAGGGAGCGGCGCAGTACTTC.

This clone was detected only once. This sequence joins TRBV28 and TRBJ1-6, with TRBD1 matching 7 bases. V lost 5 bases to trimming and J lost 5 bases; unmatched junction nucleotides: 6. Germline-derived CDR1 and CDR2 are MDHEN and SYDVKM. There are 15 residues in the CDR3. The CDR3 sequence is CASSAWDSNNSPLHF. CDR3 coding DNA: TGTGCCAGCAGTGCCTGGGACAGTAATAATTCACCCCTCCACTTT.

The chain carries TRBV6-5 and TRBJ1-5, with D uncertain. Per germline, CDR1 MNHEY and CDR2 SVGAGI. The V gene lost 5 bases and the J gene lost 10 bases, with 15 bases spanning the gap. There are 13 residues in the CDR3. The CDR3 bases are TGTGCCAGCAGTCCTCGGCATGCCCCTCCCCAGCATTTT. Protein: CASSPRHAPPQHF.

The chain employs TRBV5-1 and TRBJ1-1; no definite D call. The germline V gene encodes CDR1 SGHRS and CDR2 YFSETQ. V was cut by 0 bases and J by 1 base, with 7 bases left in between. The CDR3 has 14 residues. Here the CDR3 DNA reads TGCGCCAGCAGCTTGGGCAGAGCGAACACTGAAGCTTTCTTT. Protein sequence: CASSLGRANTEAFF.

This clone was seen just once. The gene calls are TRBV4-1 and TRBJ1-4; D remains ambiguous. Germline V lookup: CDR1 MGHRA, CDR2 YSYEKL. This CDR3 region has 13 residues. With 0 bases removed from V and 6 bases from J, the gap between germline ends came to 5 bases. CDR3 sequence: CASSQEAYEKLFF. The CDR3 region has the DNA TGCGCCAGCAGCCAAGAAGCTTATGAAAAACTGTTTTTT.

The gene calls are TRBV6-1 and TRBJ2-7, with TRBD2 matching over 8 bases. The CDR3 extends over 16 amino acids. The germline V gene has CDR1 MNHNS and CDR2 SASEGT. V dropped 3 bases and J dropped 3; count of bases not matched to a gene: 10. This chain's CDR3 is CASSETGGLPNYEQYF. The CDR3 DNA is TGTGCCAGCAGTGAGACGGGGGGGCTCCCAAACTACGAGCAGTACTTC.

Notes on this clone: This same CDR3 is encoded by further DNA sequences in the sample. The chain is built from TRBV5-1 and TRBJ2-5, with D perhaps matching TRBD2 (6 bases). Germline CDR1 SGHRS, CDR2 YFSETQ. Trimming cost V 3 bases and J 3 bases, with 12 bases left between them. The CDR3 is made up of 14 amino acids. The DNA of the CDR3 is TGCGCCAGCAGCTCGCCAACGGGAGAAGAGACCCAGTACTTC. Protein product: CASSSPTGEETQYF.

This clone was seen a single time. The chain joins TRBV5-1 to TRBJ2-7; 9 bases fit TRBD2. The CDR3 totals 17 residues. In germline, CDR1 is SGHRS, CDR2 YFSETQ. Germline trimming cut 0 bases from V and 3 bases from J; bases unmatched to any gene: 10. In DNA form, the CDR3 reads TGCGCCAGCAGCTTGGATTGGCGGCTAGCGGGATTCTACGAGCAGTACTTC. This gives the protein CASSLDWRLAGFYEQYF.

The chain carries TRBV19 and TRBJ1-1; D remains unclear. V was pared by 5 bases and J by 1 base, with 5 bases between. Germline CDR1 reads LNHDA; CDR2 reads SQIVND (reference sequence). The CDR3 has 12 residues. CDR3 protein: CASSYKNTEAFF. CDR3 nucleotides: TGTGCCAGTAGTTACAAGAACACTGAAGCTTTCTTT.

This chain uses TRBV10-3 with TRBJ2-1; TRBD2 might be the D (6 bases). The ends were cut back, 2 bases at V and 7 bases at J, with 12 bases in the middle. Germline CDR1 is ENHRY and CDR2 is SYGVKD. The CDR3 is made up of 14 amino acids. As DNA, the CDR3 is TGTGCCATCAGTGAGGGGGGAGGAGGGAATGAGCAGTTCTTC. Its translation is CAISEGGGGNEQFF.

V gene TRBV7-2 combines with J gene TRBJ2-7, with 9 positions matching TRBD2. Germline-derived CDR1 and CDR2 are SGHTA and FQGNSA. Germline trimming cut 7 bases from V and 12 bases from J; bases unmatched to any gene: 13. CDR3 length equals 13 residues. The DNA for the CDR3 is TGTGCCAGCACCCTTATATCGGCTAGCGGGATGTACTTC. Translated, it gives CASTLISASGMYF.

In DNA form, the CDR3 reads TGTGCCAGCAGCTATGCGACAGGGATTTGGACTGAAGCTTTCTTT. Protein: CASSYATGIWTEAFF. This rearrangement joins TRBV7-2 to TRBJ1-1; 7 nucleotides agree with TRBD1. After removal of 4 bases from V and 5 bases from J, the junction contained 10 bases not matched to a gene. This CDR3 is built from 15 residues. Germline V gene lookup returns CDR1 SGHTA and CDR2 FQGNSA. Variable domain in full (rest from reference TRBV7-2 and TRBJ1-1): GAGVSQSPSNKVTEKGKDVELRCDPISGHTALYWYRQSLGQGLEFLIYFQGNSAPDKSGLPSDRFSAERTGGSVSTLTIQRTQQEDSAVYLCASSYATGIWTEAFFGQGTRLTVV.

The chain carries TRBV6-5 and TRBJ1-4; possibly TRBD1 for D (6 bases). Looked up from germline, CDR1 is MNHEY and CDR2 is SVGAGI. This CDR3 comprises 16 residues. V was pared by 2 bases and J by 0 bases, with 10 bases between. The CDR3 is CASSYAGEATNEKLFF. CDR3 bases: TGTGCCAGCAGTTACGCAGGGGAAGCAACTAATGAAAAACTGTTTTTT.

The rearrangement uses TRBV4-2 and TRBJ1-4; no clear D. The CDR3 runs 16 residues. The V end lost 0 bases, the J end lost 7 bases, and 15 bases lay between the germline ends. Looked up from germline, CDR1 is LGHNA and CDR2 is YNFKEQ. The CDR3 here is CASSQDEQALGEKLFF. For the CDR3, the DNA is TGTGCCAGCAGCCAAGACGAGCAGGCCCTAGGTGAAAAACTGTTTTTT.

The chain uses TRBV9 and TRBJ1-2; 8 bases line up with TRBD1. In germline, CDR1 is SGDLS, CDR2 YYNGEE. CDR3 length equals 13 residues. Losses at the gene ends were 6 bases for V and 8 bases for J; bases not matched to a gene: 9. CDR3 in amino acids: CASTMGQAGGYTF. The CDR3 bases are TGTGCCAGCACCATGGGACAGGCAGGAGGCTACACCTTC.

The chain has TRBV27 and TRBJ2-3, with D hard to call. Germline CDR1 MNHEY, CDR2 SMNVEV (reference sequence). V dropped 5 bases and J dropped 4 bases, with 19 bases sitting between them. The CDR3 is made up of 16 amino acids. DNA of the CDR3: TGTGCCAGCAGTCACCTCGGCGGTCCTCGGGCAGATACGCAGTATTTT. This gives the protein CASSHLGGPRADTQYF.

The chain couples TRBV7-8 to TRBJ1-1; D unclear. The ends were cut back, 4 bases at V and 3 bases at J, with 15 bases in the middle. The CDR3 extends over 15 amino acids. From germline, CDR1 is SGHVS and CDR2 FQNEAQ. The CDR3 DNA reads as TGTGCCAGCAGCTACGAGTGGAGTCTCGACACTGAAGCTTTCTTT. As protein: CASSYEWSLDTEAFF.

V usage is TRBV11-2 and J usage is TRBJ1-6; D ambiguous. Trimming removed 3 bases at V and 10 bases at J, with 7 bases between. Germline values: CDR1 SGHAT, CDR2 FQNNGV. The CDR3 length is 12 residues. The CDR3 sequence: CASSLSISPLHF. CDR3 coding DNA: TGTGCCAGCAGCTTGAGCATCTCACCCCTCCACTTT.